This note documents a single T cell receptor (beta chain) sequence. The antigen it binds to is not known. No per-base quality is available; no much larger clone lies one base away. These data originate in a study of shared clonotypes between healthy human individuals (TCRdb year 2020). Regarding the research as a whole: The cohort comprised two women and three men aged 18 to 49 years. For each donor, CD4 naive and CD4 memory were each given three plates, CD8 naive was given two plates, and CD8 memory was given one plate. Blood TCR repertoires of four to six healthy adults were deeply sequenced to estimate repertoire size and the extent of clonotype sharing between individuals. Different laboratories and diverse techniques were used to prepare libraries and sequence TCR repertoires, to increase sequencing depth and limit assay-specific biases. Leukapheresis yielded between about 0.94 and 8.9 billion PBMCs per donor.

Trimming takes 1 base off V and 1 base off J; junction bases not matched to a gene: 4. The germline V gene supplies CDR1 SGHVS and CDR2 FNYEAQ. From cysteine to phenylalanine, the CDR3 is 16 amino acids long. CDR3 DNA only is kept here, 48 bases in frame from base 1. CD8 naive samples were obtained by positive selection for CCR7 among CD45RO-negative cells, yielding a CD45RA+CCR7+ population from which TemRA cells were excluded. The donors were healthy, HIV-negative adults with no recently reported acute infections or vaccinations. Every donor was a Caucasian adult living in Nashville, Tennessee, USA. After blood collection by leukapheresis, PBMCs were isolated using Ficoll-Histopaque density gradient centrifugation and then cryopreserved in the vapor phase of liquid nitrogen. Purity and quantity of every magnetically sorted T cell population were checked by analytical flow cytometry. Each sorted fraction had its genomic DNA isolated and then quantified by UV absorbance on a Nanodrop 2000c.

Broad study findings and their caveats: Only blood was sampled, and tissue TCR repertoires likely differ from those in blood. Naive subsets generally had larger estimated clonotype richness than memory subsets. About 4.5% of naive CD4, 3.5% of naive CD8, 2.3% of memory CD4, and roughly 0.4% of memory CD8 clonotypes were shared across several donors. Because the study included only a small number of donors, the genetic and exposure-history diversity represented was limited. Pairwise subsampling indicated that sequencing depth was expected to affect the degree of clonotype sharing among donors. Compared with non-shared clonotypes, the clonotypes found in all four sorted-subset donors had higher generation probabilities. Even with the large sequencing depth, rarefaction of the sorted-subset datasets indicated that sequencing was incomplete.

Using the deep immunoSEQ assay, multiplex PCR amplified TCR CDR3 regions from genomic DNA. Extracted genomic DNA from each cell subset was distributed evenly across all wells of several immunoSEQ 96-well plates, and each plate was treated as a replicate. Each replicate PCR for sorted subsets received about 180 ng genomic DNA, equal to some 32,000 T cell genomes. The purified libraries were quantified using a Qubit 3.0 fluorometer, sized with a Bioanalyzer 2100, and then quantified again using the KAPA Library Quantification kit. Every immunoSEQ 96-well plate was sequenced on a dedicated single-read 150-cycle Illumina NextSeq 550 flow cell. The original methods were these. Because only junctional sequences without quality scores were contained in the immunoSEQ output, filtering matching that applied to full-length reads could not be performed. To assign V/J genes and CDR3, sequences were annotated using PyIR, a Python wrapper for IgBLAST v1.9, with IMGT germline references. Reads were removed for weak V/J assignments (E-value above 1e-6), missing CDR3, stop codons, out-of-frame junctions, or ambiguous translated residues. V3J clonotypes were defined by identical inferred V gene, J gene, and CDR3 amino acid sequence. To compute the percentage overlap between repertoires, the number of shared unique clonotypes was divided by the size of the smaller repertoire. Richness of each repertoire was evaluated using RTK rarefaction, the Chao1 estimator, and Recon v2.1 estimates of unobserved clonotypes. Generation probabilities for all TCRbeta clonotypes obtained by the gDNA method from a handful of donors were computed using OLGA. TCRdb mirrors the immuneACCESS table, restricted to in-frame sequences. Some clones are absent from its copies; in checked studies, under half trace to an unresolved V gene, and the reason for the others is unknown. Clone size and V and J calls were adopted from that table, with D and trimming inferred from the DNA. The sample contains more than 2 million clones, approximately 94% of them found a single time. The ten largest make up about 1.1% of the sample.

This receptor was taken from a man younger than 35 in good health. The sample taken for sequencing was naive CD8+ T cells sorted from blood. In the paper's terms, the cell subset or site label means: CD45RA+CCR7+. The chain is encoded by TRBV7-6 joined to TRBJ2-7, and 10 junction bases match TRBD1. CDR3 sequence: CASSLESGQGSYEQYF. The bases read TGTGCCAGCAGCTTAGAATCGGGACAGGGGTCCTACGAGCAGTACTTC.